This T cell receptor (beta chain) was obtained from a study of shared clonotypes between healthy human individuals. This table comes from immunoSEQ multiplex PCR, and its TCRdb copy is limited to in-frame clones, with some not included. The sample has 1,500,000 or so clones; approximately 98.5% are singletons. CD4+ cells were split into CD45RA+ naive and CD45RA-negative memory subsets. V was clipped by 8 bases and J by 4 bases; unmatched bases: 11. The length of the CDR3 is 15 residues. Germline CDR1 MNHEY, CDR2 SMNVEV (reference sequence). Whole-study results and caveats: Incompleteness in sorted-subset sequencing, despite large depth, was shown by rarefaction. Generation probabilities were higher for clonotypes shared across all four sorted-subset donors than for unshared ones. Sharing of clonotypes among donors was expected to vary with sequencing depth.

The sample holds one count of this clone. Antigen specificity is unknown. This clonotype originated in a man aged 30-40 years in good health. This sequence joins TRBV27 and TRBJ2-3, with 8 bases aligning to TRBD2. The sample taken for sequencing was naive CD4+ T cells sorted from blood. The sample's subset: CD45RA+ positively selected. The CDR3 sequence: CASSPRTGGPDTQYF. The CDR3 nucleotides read TGTGCCAGCTCCCCGCGGACGGGAGGGCCAGATACGCAGTATTTT.